The present entry profiles one T cell receptor beta chain with its context. Its target is not known. Alongside a J-beta primer mix, a sample-barcoded 5' primer served in a second PCR lasting roughly 7 to 11 cycles. TCRdb reanalysed the 5' RACE reads using MiXCR and keeps one entry per CDR3 protein. Of over a million distinct CDR3 sequences in the sample, around 55% were seen once. The CDR3 contains 15 residues. CDR1 and CDR2 from the germline V gene are SGHRS and YFSETQ. V lost 4 bases to trimming and J lost 5 bases, with 17 bases between them. The sample belongs to a study of blood T cells in healthy people across ages. Findings of the study overall: Donors of long life had a larger count of naive CD4+ cells and greater diversity than aged donors.

This TCR derives from a man in his late teens or twenties in good health. This chain uses TRBV5-1 with TRBJ2-3; D is possibly TRBD1 or TRBD2 (5 bases each). Sequenced input: blood. In DNA form, the CDR3 reads TGCGCCAGCAGCGTACGGGACCCTAGGCGAGATACGCAGTATTTT. The encoded protein is CASSVRDPRRDTQYF.